Each of the 22 T cell receptor beta chains below was sequenced from the same sample in a study of blood T cells in healthy people across ages. Through a sample-barcoded 5' primer and a J-beta primer mix, a second PCR was run for roughly 6 to 12 cycles. TCRdb re-called the 5' RACE reads through MiXCR, storing one row per CDR3 protein. Of some 890,000 distinct CDR3 sequences listed, 25% to 35% are singletons. This sample was shared with a second study, whose subject was T cells of mothers and their children.

Material for sequencing was blood. The receptors originated from a woman between 40 and 50 years old in good health.

The genes are TRBV20-1 and TRBJ2-3, with 9 nucleotides matching TRBD2. V shed 6 bases and J 1 base; nucleotides not matched to a gene: 8. The CDR3 is 15 residues long. Germline V gives CDR1 DFQATT, CDR2 SNEGSKA (reference sequence). CDR3 loop: CSADPLAGGTDTQYF. For the CDR3, the DNA is TGCAGTGCCGACCCATTAGCGGGGGGCACAGATACGCAGTATTTT.

On this clonotype: One base away lies a much larger clone, so this may be a sequencing read error. The chain is built from TRBV6-5 and TRBJ2-7, with TRBD1 as a possible D gene (6 bases). Germline V gene sequence: CDR1 MNHEY, CDR2 SVGAGI. The CDR3 consists of 13 residues. The CDR3 DNA reads TGTGGCAGCAGTCGCCGGGACAACTACGAGCAGTACTTC. As protein: CGSSRRDNYEQYF.

In this sample, this clonotype turned up a few times. The chain couples TRBV12-3 or TRBV12-4 to TRBJ2-1; D is unresolved. CDR3 length: 15 amino acids. V lost 7 bases, J lost 4 bases, and 17 bases lay in between. Written as DNA, the CDR3 is TGTGCCAGCACCCCTGTGGCCGACGGTTACAATGAGCAGTTCTTC. Amino acids: CASTPVADGYNEQFF.

This clonotype turned up a few times. The CDR3 nucleotides read TGTGCCAGCAGTTTAGCGCATAGGAGAGGGAGCCCGGGGGGTTATGGCTACACCTTC. This translates into CASSLAHRRGSPGGYGYTF. V is TRBV12-3 or TRBV12-4 and J is TRBJ1-2; D is possibly TRBD1 (5 bases). The CDR3 has 19 amino acids. Between the trimmed V and J ends, which lost 0 bases and 5 bases, there was a span of 25 bases.

The rearrangement joins TRBV28 to TRBJ2-1; 11 bases line up with TRBD2. Germline CDR1 MDHEN, CDR2 SYDVKM. The CDR3 contains 14 residues. The ends lost 9 bases at V and 2 bases at J; junction bases unmatched: 3. As DNA, the CDR3 is TGTGCCAGTTCTAGCGGGGGGACCTACAATGAGCAGTTCTTC. Translated, it gives CASSSGGTYNEQFF.

In this sample, this clonotype turned up many times. The rearrangement links TRBV27 to TRBJ1-2, with 8 bases fitting TRBD1. Looked up from germline, CDR1 is MNHEY and CDR2 is SMNVEV (reference sequence). V dropped 5 bases and J dropped 6; count of bases not matched to a gene: 5. This CDR3 has 13 residues. CDR3 in DNA: TGTGCCAGCAGTCGGACAGGGAACAATGGCTACACCTTC. Its translation is CASSRTGNNGYTF.

This rearrangement joins TRBV2 to TRBJ2-7, with TRBD1 as a possible D gene (5 bases). The germline gives CDR1 SNHLY, CDR2 FYNNEI. The CDR3 sequence is 14 residues long. Trimming took 8 bases from V and 3 from J, leaving 17 bases between them. Here the CDR3 DNA reads TGTGCCAGCGGTAAGGGCAGGGCCCTCTACGAGCAGTACTTC. Translating gives CASGKGRALYEQYF.

Worth noting for this clonotype: Being one base from a much bigger clone, this may be a read error. The rearrangement joins TRBV15 to TRBJ2-7, with TRBD2 matching over 10 bases. The DNA end lines up better with TRBJ2-5; the J call may be wrong. The length of the CDR3 is 15 residues. Germline V gene data show CDR1 as LNHNV and CDR2 as YYDKDF (reference sequence). CDR3 nucleotides: TGTGCCACCAGCGGCGAGGGGACTAGCGCGGTGACCCAGTACTTC. It encodes CATSGEGTSAVTQYF.

The V gene is TRBV20-1, the J gene TRBJ2-7; the match to TRBD1 covers 7 bases. This CDR3 has 15 residues. In germline, CDR1 is DFQATT, CDR2 SNEGSKA (reference sequence). With V trimmed by 5 bases and J by 3 bases, 13 bases remained unmatched. This CDR3 reads CSALPVEDRHYEQYF. CDR3 nucleotide sequence: TGCAGTGCTCTCCCGGTGGAGGACAGGCACTACGAGCAGTACTTC.

Details on this clonotype: An end of the junction does not agree with germline; a read error may underlie this. The chain recombines TRBV28 with TRBJ2-1; TRBD1 is a possible D gene (5 bases). The CDR3 totals 14 residues. Germline values: CDR1 MDHEN, CDR2 SYDVKM. CDR3 DNA sequence: TGTGCCAACAGTTTGGCAGGGTCAATCAGAGAGCAGTTCTTC. Residues: CANSLAGSIREQFF. Based on the CDR3 plus reference TRBV28 and TRBJ2-1, the full variable domain is DVKVTQSSRYLVKRTGEKVFLECVQDMDHENMFWYRQDPGLGLRLIYFSYDVKMKEKGDIPEGYSVSREKKERFSLILESASTNQTSMYLCANSLAGSIREQFFGPGTRLTVL.

This clonotype was counted between two and nine times. The gene calls are TRBV12-3 or TRBV12-4 and TRBJ1-4, with D perhaps matching TRBD1 (5 bases). Trimming took off 6 bases at V and 0 bases at J, with 8 bases between the two ends. The CDR3 runs 14 residues. CDR3 amino acids: CASRVGPTNEKLFF. The CDR3 DNA reads TGTGCCAGCAGGGTGGGACCAACTAATGAAAAACTGTTTTTT.

This clonotype was picked up a small number of times. This chain uses TRBV14 with TRBJ2-3; 7 bases fit TRBD2. Trimming removed 5 bases from V and 5 bases from J; junction bases left unmatched: 7. The CDR3 has 14 residues. Germline CDR1 SGHDN, CDR2 FVKESK. CDR3 in amino acids: CASSVRDYGDTQYF. The CDR3 DNA reads TGTGCCAGCAGCGTCCGGGACTATGGAGATACGCAGTATTTT.

The genes are TRBV28 and TRBJ2-3, with D possibly TRBD1 on 5 matching bases. The CDR3 sequence is 14 residues long. V gave up 4 bases and J gave up 4 bases, with 12 bases separating them. The V gene's germline CDR1 is MDHEN and CDR2 SYDVKM. CDR3 in DNA: TGTGCCAGCAGTTCGCCAGGGAACGCAGATACGCAGTATTTT. This codes for CASSSPGNADTQYF.

This clonotype was counted only a few times. This chain uses TRBV5-1 with TRBJ2-3, with D uncertain. Looked up from germline, CDR1 is SGHRS and CDR2 is YFSETQ. The CDR3 runs 13 residues. The V end lost 0 bases, the J end lost 2 bases, and 4 bases lay between the germline ends. In nucleotides, the CDR3 is TGCGCCAGCAGCTTGGAGTACACAGATACGCAGTATTTT. The encoded protein is CASSLEYTDTQYF.

The V and J genes are TRBV12-3 or TRBV12-4 and TRBJ2-7; the D gene is possibly TRBD1 (6 bases). The CDR3 has 16 residues. Trimming removed 5 bases from V and 4 bases from J, with 21 bases in between. CDR3 amino acids: CASSGHRTADFYEQYF. In DNA, the CDR3 is TGTGCCAGCAGTGGGCATCGGACAGCCGACTTTTACGAGCAGTACTTC.

The V call is TRBV5-1, the J call TRBJ1-2; D remains unclear. The germline V gene has CDR1 SGHRS and CDR2 YFSETQ. V was trimmed by 1 base and J by 8 bases, leaving 12 bases between them. The CDR3 has 13 amino acids. The CDR3 region has the DNA TGCGCCAGCAGCTTGACTCCTAGGGAGGGCTACACCTTC. It yields the protein CASSLTPREGYTF.

A word on this clonotype: Since a much larger clone is just one base distant, this may be a read error. Given the absence of the conserved phenylalanine or tryptophan at the CDR3 end, a read error is likely. The DNA of the CDR3 is TGTGCCAGCAGCCGCGAAGACAGCCCGGGGGAGCAGTACTGC. This encodes CASSREDSPGEQYC. This chain connects TRBV5-5 to TRBJ2-7, with D perhaps assigned TRBD1 or TRBD2 (5 bases each). Per the germline V gene, CDR1 is SGHKS and CDR2 is YYEKEE (reference sequence). V gave up 4 bases and J gave up 7 bases, with 18 bases separating them. The CDR3 is 14 amino acids.

The J gene is TRBJ1-1, the V gene TRBV4-1; 7 nucleotides align to TRBD1. Germline CDR1 is MGHRA and CDR2 is YSYEKL. CDR3 size: 15 residues. V was pared by 4 bases and J by 0 bases, with 5 bases of the junction left unmatched. Here the CDR3 DNA reads TGCGCCAGCAGCCGACCACAGGGGTTGAACACTGAAGCTTTCTTT. Amino acid sequence: CASSRPQGLNTEAFF.

This clonotype has a handful of counts. V usage is TRBV19 and J usage is TRBJ1-5; D is uncertain. Trimming pared 3 bases from V and 7 bases from J, leaving 10 bases between. Germline CDR1 and CDR2: LNHDA and SQIVND (reference sequence). CDR3 length: 13 residues. CDR3 in amino acids: CASSMVRVQPQHF. The CDR3 DNA reads TGTGCCAGTAGTATGGTCAGAGTGCAGCCCCAGCATTTT.

The rearrangement uses TRBV3-1 and TRBJ1-1; 8 bases line up with TRBD1. The CDR3 is 13 residues long. Trimming removed 8 bases from V and 1 base from J; junction bases left unmatched: 3. Germline CDR1 and CDR2: LGHDT and YNNKEL (reference sequence). The CDR3: CASRTGRNTEAFF. The CDR3 DNA follows: TGTGCCAGCCGGACAGGGAGGAACACTGAAGCTTTCTTT.

The genes are TRBV7-8 and TRBJ2-1; maybe TRBD2 (6 bases). CDR3 size: 14 residues. Germline V gene lookup returns CDR1 SGHVS and CDR2 FQNEAQ. Between the trimmed V and J ends, which lost 5 bases and 15 bases, there was a span of 23 bases. This chain's CDR3 is CASSTLRDSHWPFF. CDR3 in DNA: TGTGCCAGCAGCACGTTACGGGACTCTCATTGGCCGTTCTTC.

With regard to this clonotype: A read error may explain this, as a much larger clone is one base away. CDR3 region: CSVDEGGYGYTF. As DNA, the CDR3 is TGCAGCGTTGATGAGGGGGGCTATGGCTACACCTTC. The chain joins TRBV29-1 to TRBJ1-2; tentative D call: TRBD1 (6 bases). CDR3 size: 12 residues. Deletions cut 3 bases from V and 4 bases from J, with 9 bases between. Germline V lookup: CDR1 SQVTM, CDR2 ANQGSEA.